This is a list of T cell receptor beta chains from one sample in a study of beta chain features in type 1 diabetes. Only in-frame clones appear in the TCRdb table, and some are missing; sequencing was by immunoSEQ multiplex PCR. The data contain tens of thousands of clones, approximately 49% of them singletons. Input material: stem cell memory CD4+ T cells from blood. These receptors were collected from a young woman in good health. Each CDR3 is given with its conserved first and last residue. D genes are given only for firm matches. Part of the rows lack a size; the others show once, few, many or a class for expanded clones.

V,D,size,J,DNA,CDR3
TRBV18,-,-,TRBJ2-7,TGTGCCAGCTCACTTGGGACACTAGATTACGAGCAGTACTTC,CASSLGTLDYEQYF
TRBV2,-,-,TRBJ2-7,TGTGCCAGCACCCTACCAGCGTACGAGCAGTACTTC,CASTLPAYEQYF
TRBV4-2,TRBD1,once,TRBJ2-2,TGTGCCAGCAGCCAAGGCCAGGGGGCGACCGGGGAGCTGTTTTTT,CASSQGQGATGELFF
TRBV18,-,-,TRBJ2-5,TGTGCCAGCTCACCACCCTCTCAAGAGACCCAGTACTTC,CASSPPSQETQYF
TRBV6-1,-,-,TRBJ1-1,TGTGCCAGCAGTGGCGGACTGGCCACTGAAGCTTTCTTT,CASSGGLATEAFF
TRBV27,TRBD1,-,TRBJ2-1,TGTGCCAGCAGTTTATGGGTCCAGGGACAGGTAGATTTTGAGCAGTTCTTC,CASSLWVQGQVDFEQFF
TRBV5-6,-,few,TRBJ1-5,TGTGCCAGCAGCTTGTCCCGCTATAGCAATCAGCCCCAGCATTTT,CASSLSRYSNQPQHF
TRBV18,-,-,TRBJ2-7,TGTGCCAGCTCACCTTACGGACTCGAGCAGTACTTC,CASSPYGLEQYF
TRBV7-7,TRBD2,-,TRBJ2-3,TGTGCTAGCAGCCTACTAGCGGGAGTTATGGATACGCAGTATTTT,CASSLLAGVMDTQYF
TRBV30,TRBD2,-,TRBJ2-2,TGTGCCTGGAGTGTAATAGCGGGAGCGATCGGGGAGCTGTTTTTT,CAWSVIAGAIGELFF
TRBV2,TRBD1,few,TRBJ1-5,TGTGCCAGCAGTGATTTCGGGACAGGGAACAATCAGCCCCAGCATTTT,CASSDFGTGNNQPQHF
TRBV29-1,TRBD2,-,TRBJ2-1,TGCAGCGGTCGATCCGTCCTTCCCGGGACTAGCGGGAGGGCCGGTCGCTACAATGAGCAGTTCTTC,CSGRSVLPGTSGRAGRYNEQFF
TRBV29-1,-,few,TRBJ2-5,TGCAGCGTTGCGCGAGAAGAGACCCAGTACTTC,CSVAREETQYF
TRBV7-3,TRBD2,-,TRBJ2-5,TGTGCCAGCAGCCACGGGACTACGGGAGAGACCCAGTACTTC,CASSHGTTGETQYF
TRBV30,-,-,TRBJ2-3,TGTGCCTGGAGCCGGAAAGGGAGAATGAGCACAGATACGCAGTATTTT,CAWSRKGRMSTDTQYF
TRBV28,-,few,TRBJ2-3,TGCCACGCGGGACAGCGATTCAGTACGCAGTATTTT,CHAGQRFSTQYF
TRBV30,-,-,TRBJ2-7,TGTGCCTGGAGTGTACTTTCGACAGAGCAGTACTTC,CAWSVLSTEQYF
TRBV7-9,TRBD1,few,TRBJ2-2,TGTGCCAGCAGCCGGACAGGGGAAACCGGGGAGCTGTTTTTT,CASSRTGETGELFF
TRBV2,TRBD1,once,TRBJ1-5,TGTGCCAGCAGCCGCGGACAGGACAATCAGCCCCAGCATTTT,CASSRGQDNQPQHF
TRBV6-1,-,few,TRBJ2-2,TGTGCCAGCAGTGAATCACTAACCTGGACACGGAAGAACACCGGGGAGCTGTTTTTT,CASSESLTWTRKNTGELFF